This T cell receptor beta chain was sequenced in a study of shared clonotypes between healthy human individuals. Whole-study context: CD4 naive and memory got three plates each, CD8 naive two, CD8 memory one. Study results and limitations: The study generally estimated greater richness for naive than memory subsets. Rarefaction indicated that sorted-subset sequencing remained incomplete although depth was large.

Assay used: immunoSEQ multiplex PCR; TCRdb lists only in-frame clones, some missing. The table records 1.5 million to 2.5 million clones, approximately 94% of them present only once. V was shortened by 7 bases and J by 2 bases, with 18 bases between the two germline ends. CDR3 length equals 15 residues. Germline V CDR1 and CDR2: SGHRS, YFSETQ. Positive CCR7 selection of CD45RO-negative cells yielded the naive CD8 cells, and terminally differentiated effector memory CD45RA+ cells were excluded. To note about this clone: Its antigen is unidentified.

This TCR was recovered from a man aged 18 to 30 in good health. V is TRBV5-1 and J is TRBJ2-5; weak D call: TRBD1 (5 bases). The specimen sequenced was naive CD8+ T cells sorted from blood. The CDR3 loop is CASAQAGSVQETQYF. The CDR3 nucleotides are TGCGCCAGCGCACAGGCCGGTTCGGTACAAGAGACCCAGTACTTC.